What follows is one T cell receptor (beta chain) and its context. The data stem from a study of blood T cell repertoires in COVID-19. Overall study context: Acute and convalescent COVID-19 specimens originated in the United States, Italy and Spain. T cells, B-cell-depleted T cells, or PBMCs provided the cDNA or gDNA that served as material.

Patients of the Seattle cohort, enrolled during active infection, were followed longitudinally. Original methodology: Estimates of nucleated cell counts were drawn from the amplification of reference gene primers. Sequenced by immunoSEQ multiplex PCR; TCRdb stores in-frame clones only, minus some. V, J and clone size are those of that table, while D and trimming were read from the DNA. The sample lists around 270,000 clones; more than 75% were seen once. Sequencing was done on a sample of peripheral blood. The sequence derives from a woman aged 55-70 years with COVID-19, enrolled during active disease.

CDR3 in amino acids: CASSFSAGVFGELFF. CDR3 nucleotides: TGTGCCAGCAGTTTTTCAGCGGGAGTCTTCGGGGAGCTGTTTTTT. This sequence joins TRBV28 and TRBJ2-2; 8 bases are a match to TRBD2. J was trimmed by 7 bases and V by 3 bases; bases with no gene match: 7. The length of the CDR3 is 15 residues. Germline lookup yields CDR1 MDHEN and CDR2 SYDVKM.